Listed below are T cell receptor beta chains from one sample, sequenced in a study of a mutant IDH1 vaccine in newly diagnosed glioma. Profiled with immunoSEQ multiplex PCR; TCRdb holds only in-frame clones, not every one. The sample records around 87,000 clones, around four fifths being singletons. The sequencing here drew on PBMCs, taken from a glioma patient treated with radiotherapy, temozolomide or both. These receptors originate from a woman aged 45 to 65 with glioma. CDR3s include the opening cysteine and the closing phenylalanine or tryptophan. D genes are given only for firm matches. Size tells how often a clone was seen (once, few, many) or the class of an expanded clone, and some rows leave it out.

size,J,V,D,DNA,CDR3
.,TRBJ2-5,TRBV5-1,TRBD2,TGCGCCAGCAGCTTGGGAGGCCGCGGGGGGGCCCAGGAGACCCAGTACTTC,CASSLGGRGGAQETQYF
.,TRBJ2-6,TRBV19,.,TGTGCCAGTAGTATAGCCCCGTCCGTAATACGCTCTGGGGCCAACGTCCTGACTTTC,CASSIAPSVIRSGANVLTF
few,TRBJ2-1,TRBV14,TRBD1,TGTGCCAGCAGCCACCTCCCCGGACAGGGGGGGTCCTACAATGAGCAGTTCTTC,CASSHLPGQGGSYNEQFF
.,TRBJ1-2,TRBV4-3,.,TGCGCCAGCAGCCAAGAAGTGTCCCCCTACTATGGCTACACCTTC,CASSQEVSPYYGYTF
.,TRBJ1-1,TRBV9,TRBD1,TGTGCCAGCAGCGTAGTTGCAGGGGGCCCGAACACTGAAGCTTTCTTT,CASSVVAGGPNTEAFF
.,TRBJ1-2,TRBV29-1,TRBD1,TGCAGCGAGTATGGGACAGGGTCCCCTATTTCTGGCTACACCTTC,CSEYGTGSPISGYTF
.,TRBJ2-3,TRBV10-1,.,TGCGCCAGCAGTGAGTCGTTAGCAGATACGCAGTATTTT,CASSESLADTQYF
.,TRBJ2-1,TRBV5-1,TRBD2,TGCGCCAGCAGCTTGGGGCTAGCGGGGTTCAGCTCCTACAATGAGCAGTTCTTC,CASSLGLAGFSSYNEQFF
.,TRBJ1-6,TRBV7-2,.,TGTGCCACGGGGTATGGCGCCTCCTATAATTCACCCCTCCACTTT,CATGYGASYNSPLHF
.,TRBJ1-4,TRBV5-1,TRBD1,TGCGCCAGCAGCCCTATGGGACAGACAAATGAAAAACTGTTTTTT,CASSPMGQTNEKLFF
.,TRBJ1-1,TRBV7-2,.,TGTGCCAGCAGCCGGGACCTTCCGGGAGGAGCTTTCTTT,CASSRDLPGGAFF
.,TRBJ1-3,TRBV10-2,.,TGCGCCAGCAGTGTGGAGGACACCATATATTTT,CASSVEDTIYF
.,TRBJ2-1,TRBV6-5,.,TGTGCCAGCAGTCCTACCTCAGGGACCTACAATGAGCAGTTCTTC,CASSPTSGTYNEQFF
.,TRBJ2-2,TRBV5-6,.,TGTGCCAGCAGCTTGAACAGGGCTTCCGTGGCCGGGGAGCTGTTTTTT,CASSLNRASVAGELFF
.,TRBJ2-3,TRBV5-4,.,TGTGCCAGCAGCTCGTCTTCGACCAAAGTCACAGATACGCAGTATTTT,CASSSSSTKVTDTQYF
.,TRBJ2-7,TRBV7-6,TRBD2,TGTGCCAGCAGCCGGACTAGCGGGGGAGTCTACGAGCAGTACTTC,CASSRTSGGVYEQYF
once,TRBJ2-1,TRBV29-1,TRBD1,TGCAGCGCGACCGGGACAGGGTTTTTGAATGAGCAGTTCTTC,CSATGTGFLNEQFF
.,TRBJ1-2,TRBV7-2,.,TGTGCCAGCAGCTTATCCCGCCTTCCGCAGGACGGCTACACCTTC,CASSLSRLPQDGYTF
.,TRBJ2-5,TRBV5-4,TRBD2,TGTGCCAGCAGCTTGGCGGGGAGCGGGGGGGAGACCCAGTACTTC,CASSLAGSGGETQYF
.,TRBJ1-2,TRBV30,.,TGTGCCTGGAGTGTTCCTGGGGTCTATAGCTACACCTTC,CAWSVPGVYSYTF
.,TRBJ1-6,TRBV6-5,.,TGTGCCAGCAACTCTCGGGGGTTTTACAATTCACCCCTCCACTTT,CASNSRGFYNSPLHF
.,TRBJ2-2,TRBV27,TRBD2,TGTGCCAGCAGTTTCAGGACTAGCGGGGGGGCCCTTTTCGGCGGGGAGCTGTTTTTT,CASSFRTSGGALFGGELFF
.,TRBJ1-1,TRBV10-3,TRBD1,TGTGCCAGCTGGACAGGGGTGCAAAACACTGAAGCTTTCTTT,CASWTGVQNTEAFF
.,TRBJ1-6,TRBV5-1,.,TGCGCCAGCAGCTTGGACGGAGATCATTCACCCCTCCACTTT,CASSLDGDHSPLHF
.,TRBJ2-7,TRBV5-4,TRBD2,TGTGCCAGCAGCTCGGGACTAGCGGGGGAAAATTACGAGCAGTACTTC,CASSSGLAGENYEQYF
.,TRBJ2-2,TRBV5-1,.,TGCGCCAGCAGCTTGGGGGCCAGGGGGGACACCGGGGAGCTGTTTTTT,CASSLGARGDTGELFF
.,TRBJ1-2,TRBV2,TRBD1,TGTGCCAGCAATGACAGGGGGTATGGTGGCTACACCTTC,CASNDRGYGGYTF
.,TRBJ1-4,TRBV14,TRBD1,TGTGCCAGCAGCCAAGGAGACAGGGGGAATGAAAAACTGTTTTTT,CASSQGDRGNEKLFF
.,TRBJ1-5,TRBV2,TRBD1,TGTGCCAGCAGTTTCTTGGGGACAGTGAATCAGCCCCAGCATTTT,CASSFLGTVNQPQHF
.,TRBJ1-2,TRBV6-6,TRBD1,TGTGCCAGCAGTTACTCTGACAGGGGCGATGGCTACACCTTC,CASSYSDRGDGYTF
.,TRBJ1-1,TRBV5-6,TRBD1,TGTGCCAGCAGCTCCCCACTGGACAGGGGGCAAGGTGAAGCTTTCTTT,CASSSPLDRGQGEAFF
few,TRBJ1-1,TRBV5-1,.,TGCGCCAGCAGCTTCACAGGGACTGAAGCTTTCTTT,CASSFTGTEAFF
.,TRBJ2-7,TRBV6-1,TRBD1,TGTGCCAGCAGTGAAGTGGGACAGGGGTTAGGGGAGCAGTACTTC,CASSEVGQGLGEQYF
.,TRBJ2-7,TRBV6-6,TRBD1,TGTGCCAGCAGCGATTTCGACAGGGGCTTCTACGAGCAGTACTTC,CASSDFDRGFYEQYF
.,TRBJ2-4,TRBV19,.,TGTGCCAGTAGCCGCACCTCATCCCTCCAAAACATTCAGTACTTC,CASSRTSSLQNIQYF
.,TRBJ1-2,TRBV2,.,TGTGCCAGCAGTGGGCAGGATATAGGCTACACCTTC,CASSGQDIGYTF
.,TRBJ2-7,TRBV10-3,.,TGTGCCATCAGTGATTCGGGACGGAGATACGAGCAGTACTTC,CAISDSGRRYEQYF
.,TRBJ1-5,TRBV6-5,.,TGTGCCAGCAGTTACTCGCCCAATAGCAATCAGCCCCAGCATTTT,CASSYSPNSNQPQHF
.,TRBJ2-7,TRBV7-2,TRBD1,TGTGCCAGCAGCTTAACCGGGACAGGGGGAATGTACGAGCAGTACTTC,CASSLTGTGGMYEQYF
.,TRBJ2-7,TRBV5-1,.,TGCGCCAGCAGCTTGGGGGGTCAGGGGACCGAGCAGTACTTC,CASSLGGQGTEQYF
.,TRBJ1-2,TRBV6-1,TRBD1,TGTGCCAGCACCAGGGACAGGGGTAACTATGGCTACACCTTC,CASTRDRGNYGYTF
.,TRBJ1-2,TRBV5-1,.,TGCGCCAGCAGCTTACCGGGGAACGGCTACACCTTC,CASSLPGNGYTF